These T cell receptor beta chains were read from a single sample in a study of T cells in Graves' hyperthyroidism and ophthalmopathy. TCRdb re-derived calls from the multiplex PCR reads in MiXCR, one entry per CDR3 protein. The sample contains about 600,000 distinct CDR3 sequences, roughly 16% of which appear only once. The sequenced material came from blood. These receptors originate from a woman aged 40 to 50 with Graves' ophthalmopathy. CDR3s include the opening cysteine and the closing phenylalanine or tryptophan. The order of the fields is J gene, V gene, clone size, D gene, CDR3 DNA, CDR3 protein. D genes are given only for firm matches. Not every row has a clone size; where given, it reads once, few, many or a size class.

j_call: TRBJ2-5
v_call: TRBV6-2/TRBV6-3
clone_size: .
d_call: TRBD2
cdr3_nt: TGTGCCAGCAGTTCCGGGACTAGCGGGAGGGGAGAGACCCAGTACTTC
cdr3_aa: CASSSGTSGRGETQYF

j_call: TRBJ1-1
v_call: TRBV4-1
clone_size: .
d_call: .
cdr3_nt: TGCGCCAGCAGCCAGAGGGAAACTGAAGCTTTCTTT
cdr3_aa: CASSQRETEAFF

j_call: TRBJ2-2
v_call: TRBV28
clone_size: few
d_call: TRBD2
cdr3_nt: TGTGCCAGCAGCCACAGATGGCGGGAGGGCCGCCCCAGGGGGGAGCTGTTTTTT
cdr3_aa: CASSHRWREGRPRGELFF

j_call: TRBJ1-5
v_call: TRBV11-2
clone_size: many
d_call: .
cdr3_nt: TGTGCCAGCAGCACACAGGAAAATCAGCCCCAGCATTTT
cdr3_aa: CASSTQENQPQHF

j_call: TRBJ2-7
v_call: TRBV12-3/TRBV12-4
clone_size: .
d_call: TRBD1
cdr3_nt: TGTGCCAGCAGCACGACAGGGAAGGTCGGCGAGCAGTACTTC
cdr3_aa: CASSTTGKVGEQYF

j_call: TRBJ1-5
v_call: TRBV12-5
clone_size: .
d_call: .
cdr3_nt: TGTGCTAGTGGTTTAGTCCCCGACGGAAAACAAGTTAATCAGCCCCAGCATTTT
cdr3_aa: CASGLVPDGKQVNQPQHF

j_call: TRBJ2-3
v_call: TRBV19
clone_size: many
d_call: TRBD2
cdr3_nt: TGTGCCACCGGACGGCTCGGGACTAGCGGGCGCACAGATACGCAGTATTTT
cdr3_aa: CATGRLGTSGRTDTQYF

j_call: TRBJ1-5
v_call: TRBV27
clone_size: few
d_call: .
cdr3_nt: TGTGCCAGCAGTGCCGGACAAGAAATCAATCAGCCCCAGCATTTT
cdr3_aa: CASSAGQEINQPQHF

j_call: TRBJ2-7
v_call: TRBV13
clone_size: many
d_call: TRBD2
cdr3_nt: TGTGCCAGCAGCCTCAAGGGACTAGCGGAGTACGAGCAGTACTTC
cdr3_aa: CASSLKGLAEYEQYF

j_call: TRBJ2-7
v_call: TRBV14
clone_size: .
d_call: TRBD1
cdr3_nt: TGTGCCAGCAGCCGTATAGGGACAGGGGGCCACGAGCAGTACTTC
cdr3_aa: CASSRIGTGGHEQYF

j_call: TRBJ1-5
v_call: TRBV10-2
clone_size: once
d_call: .
cdr3_nt: TGCGCCAGCAGTGAGTCAACGGTTTTCTGGAATAGCAATCAGCCCCAGCATTTT
cdr3_aa: CASSESTVFWNSNQPQHF

j_call: TRBJ1-2
v_call: TRBV2
clone_size: many
d_call: TRBD1
cdr3_nt: TGTGCCAGCAGCGGACAGGGGGCGATCGATGGCTACACCTTC
cdr3_aa: CASSGQGAIDGYTF

j_call: TRBJ2-3
v_call: TRBV7-2
clone_size: .
d_call: TRBD2
cdr3_nt: TGTGTCAGCAGGCGGGACTACCCCACAGATACGCAGTATTTT
cdr3_aa: CVSRRDYPTDTQYF

j_call: TRBJ2-7
v_call: TRBV3-1
clone_size: many
d_call: TRBD2
cdr3_nt: TGTGCCAGCAGCCAAGAGGTAGCGGGAGGTGGAGAGCAGTACTTC
cdr3_aa: CASSQEVAGGGEQYF

j_call: TRBJ2-1
v_call: TRBV20-1
clone_size: .
d_call: TRBD1
cdr3_nt: TGCAGTGCTACCCTCTCGACAGGGTATCATGAGCAGTTCTTC
cdr3_aa: CSATLSTGYHEQFF

j_call: TRBJ2-5
v_call: TRBV20-1
clone_size: many
d_call: .
cdr3_nt: TGCAGTGCGAACGGTAGGGCGAGAGAGACCCAGTACTTC
cdr3_aa: CSANGRARETQYF

j_call: TRBJ2-6
v_call: TRBV11-1
clone_size: few
d_call: .
cdr3_nt: TGTGCCAGCAGCTTAACGGGGGCTGCTGGGGCCAACGTCCTGACTTTC
cdr3_aa: CASSLTGAAGANVLTF

j_call: TRBJ1-2
v_call: TRBV7-8
clone_size: .
d_call: .
cdr3_nt: TGTGCCAGCAGCCCCCGAGGGGGGGCTAACTATGGCTACACCTTC
cdr3_aa: CASSPRGGANYGYTF

j_call: TRBJ2-7
v_call: TRBV11-3
clone_size: .
d_call: .
cdr3_nt: TGTGCCAGCAGATCCCGGCGTTCCTACGAGCAGTACTTC
cdr3_aa: CASRSRRSYEQYF

j_call: TRBJ2-2
v_call: TRBV2
clone_size: many
d_call: .
cdr3_nt: TGTGCCAGCAGTGTACAGAACACCGGGGAGCTGTTTTTT
cdr3_aa: CASSVQNTGELFF

j_call: TRBJ1-6
v_call: TRBV2
clone_size: many
d_call: .
cdr3_nt: TGTGCCAGCAGTGGAGAGGTGGCAGGGCAGTCACCCCTCCACTTT
cdr3_aa: CASSGEVAGQSPLHF

j_call: TRBJ1-2
v_call: TRBV5-1
clone_size: few
d_call: .
cdr3_nt: TGCGCCAGCAGCTGGGGTGGACGGGGACGAGGCTACACCTTC
cdr3_aa: CASSWGGRGRGYTF

j_call: TRBJ2-4
v_call: TRBV7-8
clone_size: few
d_call: .
cdr3_nt: TGTGCCAGCAGCTTAGCGGCCGGGATTAACATTCAGTACTTC
cdr3_aa: CASSLAAGINIQYF

j_call: TRBJ2-1
v_call: TRBV18
clone_size: many
d_call: .
cdr3_nt: TGTGCCAGCTCACCACAAGTTGAGGATGAGCAGTTCTTC
cdr3_aa: CASSPQVEDEQFF

j_call: TRBJ2-7
v_call: TRBV5-1
clone_size: many
d_call: .
cdr3_nt: TGCGCCAGCAGCTCCCTTCCTCCTGGAGGACGGACTACCTACGAGCAGTACTTC
cdr3_aa: CASSSLPPGGRTTYEQYF

j_call: TRBJ2-5
v_call: TRBV20-1
clone_size: many
d_call: TRBD2
cdr3_nt: TGCAGTGCTAGCGGGGGGGCAACAGAGACCCAGTACTTC
cdr3_aa: CSASGGATETQYF

j_call: TRBJ1-2
v_call: TRBV5-1
clone_size: few
d_call: TRBD1
cdr3_nt: TGCGCCAGCAGCTCGACAGGGAGGGAGGGCTACACCTTC
cdr3_aa: CASSSTGREGYTF

j_call: TRBJ1-1
v_call: TRBV27
clone_size: many
d_call: .
cdr3_nt: TGTGCCAGCAGTTTAGCGGTTGGTGGTGAAGCTTTCTTT
cdr3_aa: CASSLAVGGEAFF

j_call: TRBJ2-3
v_call: TRBV6-1
clone_size: few
d_call: .
cdr3_nt: TGTGCCAGCGGGACGGGACAAAATACGCAGTATTTT
cdr3_aa: CASGTGQNTQYF

j_call: TRBJ1-2
v_call: TRBV28
clone_size: many
d_call: TRBD1
cdr3_nt: TGTGCCAGCAGTCCGGGGACAGTGGGCAACTATGGCTACACCTTC
cdr3_aa: CASSPGTVGNYGYTF

j_call: TRBJ2-7
v_call: TRBV4-1
clone_size: .
d_call: TRBD2
cdr3_nt: TGCGCCAGCAGCCGGGACTACTCCTACGAGCAGTACTTC
cdr3_aa: CASSRDYSYEQYF

j_call: TRBJ1-6
v_call: TRBV3-1
clone_size: many
d_call: .
cdr3_nt: TGTGCCAGCAGCCCGGTGCACGGGAGGGTTTCACCCCTCCACTTT
cdr3_aa: CASSPVHGRVSPLHF

j_call: TRBJ2-5
v_call: TRBV28
clone_size: many
d_call: .
cdr3_nt: TGTGCCAGCAGTTTAATGGGTGGAGAGACCCAGTACTTC
cdr3_aa: CASSLMGGETQYF

j_call: TRBJ2-5
v_call: TRBV3-1
clone_size: many
d_call: .
cdr3_nt: TGTGCCAGCAGCCAATTGGGCGGGCCTCAAGAGACCCAGTACTTC
cdr3_aa: CASSQLGGPQETQYF

j_call: TRBJ2-2
v_call: TRBV20-1
clone_size: .
d_call: TRBD2
cdr3_nt: TGCAGTGCTAGATTGCCTAGCGGGGCCGGGGAGCTGTTTTTT
cdr3_aa: CSARLPSGAGELFF

j_call: TRBJ1-4
v_call: TRBV6-2/TRBV6-3
clone_size: .
d_call: TRBD1
cdr3_nt: TGTGCCAGCAAAAAGACCGGGACAGGGAATGAAAAACTGTTTTTT
cdr3_aa: CASKKTGTGNEKLFF

j_call: TRBJ2-3
v_call: TRBV29-1
clone_size: .
d_call: TRBD1
cdr3_nt: TGCAGCGCGGGACAGGGGGCAATACATACGCAGTATTTT
cdr3_aa: CSAGQGAIHTQYF

j_call: TRBJ1-5
v_call: TRBV2
clone_size: few
d_call: TRBD1
cdr3_nt: TGTGCCAGCAGGGGACAGGGGGGTGTTCAGCCCCAGCATTTT
cdr3_aa: CASRGQGGVQPQHF

j_call: TRBJ2-1
v_call: TRBV6-1
clone_size: few
d_call: .
cdr3_nt: TGTGCCAGCAGTGTAGACAGTTCGGGGCGTGAGCAGTTCTTC
cdr3_aa: CASSVDSSGREQFF